This is a list of T cell receptor beta chains from one sample in a study of T cell repertoires in cytomegalovirus infection. Their target antigens are unknown. TCRdb processed the reads anew with MiXCR; each CDR3 protein has one entry. The table lists roughly 280,000 distinct CDR3 sequences, less than 25% of them singletons. The sequences come from cultured PBMCs, collected from culture after CMV antigen stimulation. The receptor source for this set is a human donor in good health (CMV status not recorded). Some clones in this sample may be carry-over from other donors' samples. Each CDR3 is given with its conserved first and last residue. D genes are given only for firm matches. Clone size is not always given. Where it is, it says once, few, many or a class for expanded clones.

size	V	J	D	length	DNA	CDR3
.	TRBV14	TRBJ2-7	.	13	TGTGCCAGCAGCCGAATCGACTCCTACGAGCAGTACTTC	CASSRIDSYEQYF
.	TRBV20-1	TRBJ2-2	.	16	TGCAGTGCTAGAGCTCCTAGGACACTGAACACCGGGGAGCTGTTTTTT	CSARAPRTLNTGELFF
.	TRBV7-8	TRBJ2-1	.	16	.	CASSLFLSASYNEQFF
.	TRBV27	TRBJ2-6	.	16	TGTGCCAGCAGCCTCTACCAAAGGGCTGGGGCCAACGTCCTGACTTTC	CASSLYQRAGANVLTF
many	TRBV30	TRBJ2-7	TRBD1	11	TGTGCCTGGATGGACAGGGACGAGCAGTACTTC	CAWMDRDEQYF
.	TRBV6-6	TRBJ2-7	TRBD1	14	TGTGCCAGCGGCCCGGGACAGGGAAACTACGAGCAGTACTTC	CASGPGQGNYEQYF
.	TRBV7-9	TRBJ2-7	.	14	TGTGCCAGCAGCTTAATGGACTTCGCCTACGAGCAGTACTTC	CASSLMDFAYEQYF
.	TRBV5-4	TRBJ2-5	.	13	TGTGCCAGCAGCTTTTTAGCAGGGGAGACCCAGTACTTC	CASSFLAGETQYF
.	TRBV4-1	TRBJ1-3	.	16	TGCGCCAGCAGCCAAGAACAAGGGGTCTCTGGAAACACCATATATTTT	CASSQEQGVSGNTIYF
many	TRBV7-2	TRBJ1-2	.	13	TGTGCCAGCAGCTCAAGGCGGGGTGAGGGCTACACCTTC	CASSSRRGEGYTF
few	TRBV6-5	TRBJ2-7	.	15	TGTGCCAGCAGTTACTCCCTAGCCTCGATCTACGAGCAGTACTTC	CASSYSLASIYEQYF
many	TRBV7-2	TRBJ1-2	.	12	TGTGCCAGCAGCTTAGGGCTCGCTGGCTACACCTTC	CASSLGLAGYTF
many	TRBV7-3	TRBJ1-1	.	14	TGTGCCAGCAGCGAGACAGGTATGAACACTGAAGCTTTCTTT	CASSETGMNTEAFF
.	TRBV20-1	TRBJ1-6	TRBD1	15	TGCAGTGCTAGAGATCAAGGGACAGTTGATTCACCCCTCCACTTT	CSARDQGTVDSPLHF
many	TRBV6-1	TRBJ1-2	.	16	TGTGCCAGCAGCGGGATAGGAACGACAGAAGGGAATGGCTACACCTTC	CASSGIGTTEGNGYTF
.	TRBV4-3	TRBJ2-1	TRBD2	16	TGCGCCAGCAGCCAATCAGATGCGGGAGGCTACAATGAGCAGTTCTTC	CASSQSDAGGYNEQFF
.	TRBV5-6	TRBJ2-3	TRBD2	16	TGTGCCAGCAGCCCCGGACTAGCGGGTTGGACAGATACGCAGTATTTT	CASSPGLAGWTDTQYF
few	TRBV7-2	TRBJ1-5	.	16	TGTGCCAGCAGCTTAGACGGAGGACAGACCAATCAGCCCCAGCATTTT	CASSLDGGQTNQPQHF
few	TRBV27	TRBJ1-1	.	12	TGTGCCAGCAAATTTCCGGGAACTGAAGCTTTCTTT	CASKFPGTEAFF
.	TRBV6-2/TRBV6-3	TRBJ2-1	TRBD2	16	TGTGCCAGCAGTTACGAAGCGGGAGCAGGGTACAATGAGCAGTTCTTC	CASSYEAGAGYNEQFF
many	TRBV7-2	TRBJ1-2	.	14	TGTGCCAGCAGGGCCTCGGGAATTAACTATGGCTACACCTTC	CASRASGINYGYTF
many	TRBV7-2	TRBJ2-3	.	13	TGTGCCAGCAGCTTGGACAGTATCCTTCCGCAGTATTTT	CASSLDSILPQYF
.	TRBV5-4	TRBJ2-2	.	13	TGTGCCAGCAGCTATGCGAACACCGGGGAGCTGTTTTTT	CASSYANTGELFF
.	TRBV14	TRBJ1-1	.	15	TGTGCCAGCAGCCAATGGGACACTAGTAACACTGAAGCTTTCTTT	CASSQWDTSNTEAFF
many	TRBV7-2	TRBJ2-1	TRBD2	16	TGTGCCAGCAGCTTAGTTTCGGGAGGAGCCTACAATGAGCAGTTCTTC	CASSLVSGGAYNEQFF
.	TRBV6-5	TRBJ1-5	.	13	TGTGCCAGCAGTCCGGAAGGTAGGCAGCCCCAGCATTTT	CASSPEGRQPQHF
many	TRBV11-2	TRBJ2-5	TRBD2	18	TGTGCCAGCAGGTTCGGGAGGGGGATTGGCCCACAGAAAGAGACCCAGTACTTC	CASRFGRGIGPQKETQYF
.	TRBV4-1	TRBJ1-1	.	13	TGCGCCAGCAGCCAAGATATCCCGACCGAAGCTTTCTTT	CASSQDIPTEAFF
.	TRBV7-2	TRBJ2-1	TRBD2	16	TGTGCCAGCAGCCCTGAACTAGCGGGAGGGAACAATGAGCAGTTCTTC	CASSPELAGGNNEQFF
.	TRBV5-1	TRBJ2-7	.	12	TGCGCCAGCAGCTTAGACTCTTTCGAGCAGTACTTC	CASSLDSFEQYF
.	TRBV18	TRBJ1-5	.	16	TGTGCCAGCTCACACGAAAAGACGGGTAGCAATCAGCCCCAGCATTTT	CASSHEKTGSNQPQHF
many	TRBV5-8	TRBJ1-4	.	15	TGTGCCAGCAGCGCTGAGGGGGCAACTAATGAAAAACTGTTTTTT	CASSAEGATNEKLFF
few	TRBV7-2	TRBJ1-1	TRBD1	15	TGTGCCAGCAGCAACCGGACAGGTAGAAACACTGAAGCTTTCTTT	CASSNRTGRNTEAFF
.	TRBV11-2	TRBJ1-3	.	16	TGTGCCAGCAGCTCACACTGGACAACCTCTGGAAACACCATATATTTT	CASSSHWTTSGNTIYF